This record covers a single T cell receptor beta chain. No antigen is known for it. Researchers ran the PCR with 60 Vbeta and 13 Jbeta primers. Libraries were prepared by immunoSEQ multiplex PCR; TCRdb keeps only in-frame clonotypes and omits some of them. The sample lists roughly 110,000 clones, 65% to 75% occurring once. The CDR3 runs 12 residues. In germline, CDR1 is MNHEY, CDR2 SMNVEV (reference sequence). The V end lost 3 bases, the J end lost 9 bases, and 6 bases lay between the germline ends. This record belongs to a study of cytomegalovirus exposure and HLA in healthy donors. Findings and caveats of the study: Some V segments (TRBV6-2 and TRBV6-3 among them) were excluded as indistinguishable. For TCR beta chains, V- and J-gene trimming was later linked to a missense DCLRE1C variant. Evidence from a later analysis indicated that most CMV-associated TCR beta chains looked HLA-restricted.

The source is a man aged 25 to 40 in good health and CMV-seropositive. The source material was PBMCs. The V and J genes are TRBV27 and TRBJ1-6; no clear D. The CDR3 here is CASSFLASPLHF. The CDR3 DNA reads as TGTGCCAGCAGTTTCTTGGCTTCACCCCTCCACTTT.